The clone carrying this T cell receptor (beta chain) was seen only a few times. Antigen: not known. This entry belongs to a study of T cells in Graves' hyperthyroidism and ophthalmopathy. Study overall: Peripheral blood samples were taken at initial diagnosis, prior to any treatment.

Germline loops: CDR1 MNHNS, CDR2 SASEGT. The ends were cut back, 6 bases at V and 3 bases at J, with 9 bases in the middle. This CDR3 is 13 amino acids long. Researchers amplified the TCR beta CDR3 regions from RNA transcripts. The TCR CDR3 first-round RT-PCR relied on the HTBI primer set. TCRdb independently ran MiXCR on the multiplex PCR reads; one entry per CDR3 protein. The sample has fewer than 900,000 distinct CDR3 sequences, approximately 18% seen once. Overall study findings and caveats: Blood also held most thyroid clonotypes expanded beyond 0.001.

This sample holds PBMCs from roughly 10 ml fresh peripheral blood. The J gene is TRBJ2-1, the V gene TRBV6-1; D remains ambiguous. The sequenced material came from blood. This TCR came from a woman in her forties or fifties with Graves' hyperthyroidism that later progressed to Graves' ophthalmopathy. The CDR3 protein is CASSVAGYNEQFF. The CDR3, as DNA: TGTGCCAGCAGCGTGGCAGGCTACAATGAGCAGTTCTTC.